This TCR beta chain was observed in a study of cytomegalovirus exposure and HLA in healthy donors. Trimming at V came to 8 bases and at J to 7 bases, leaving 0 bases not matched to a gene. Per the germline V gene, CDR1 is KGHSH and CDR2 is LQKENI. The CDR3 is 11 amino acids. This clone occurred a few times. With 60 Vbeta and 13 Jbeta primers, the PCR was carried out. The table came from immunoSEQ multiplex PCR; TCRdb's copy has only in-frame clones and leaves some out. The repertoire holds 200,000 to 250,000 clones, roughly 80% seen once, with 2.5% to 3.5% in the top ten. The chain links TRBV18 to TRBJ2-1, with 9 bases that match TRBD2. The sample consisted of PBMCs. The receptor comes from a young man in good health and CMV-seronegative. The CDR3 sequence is CASLAGNEQFF. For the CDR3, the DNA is TGTGCCAGCCTAGCGGGGAATGAGCAGTTCTTC.